The entry below gives a single T cell receptor (beta chain) sequence along with its context. Seattle researchers signed up patients amid active infection and tracked them longitudinally. Looked up from germline, CDR1 is SGDLS and CDR2 is YYNGEE. This CDR3 has 14 residues. Trimming left V 0 bases short and J 10 bases short, with 16 bases between. The source of the sample is a study of blood T cell repertoires in COVID-19. At the level of the study: Specimens from acute and convalescent COVID-19 originated in the United States, Italy and Spain. PBMCs, B-cell-depleted T cells, or T cells provided the cDNA or gDNA that made up the material.

TCRdb's table, derived via immunoSEQ multiplex PCR, lists solely in-frame clones and lacks some. Among under 200,000 clones listed, around 74% were seen once. This receptor was obtained from a woman in her sixties or seventies with COVID-19, enrolled during active disease. The V call is TRBV9, the J call TRBJ1-2; D might be TRBD1 (5 bases). The sample comprised peripheral blood. CDR3 coding DNA: TGTGCCAGCAGCGTAGGAGGCCGGACGGACACCTACACCTTC. Translating it yields CASSVGGRTDTYTF.